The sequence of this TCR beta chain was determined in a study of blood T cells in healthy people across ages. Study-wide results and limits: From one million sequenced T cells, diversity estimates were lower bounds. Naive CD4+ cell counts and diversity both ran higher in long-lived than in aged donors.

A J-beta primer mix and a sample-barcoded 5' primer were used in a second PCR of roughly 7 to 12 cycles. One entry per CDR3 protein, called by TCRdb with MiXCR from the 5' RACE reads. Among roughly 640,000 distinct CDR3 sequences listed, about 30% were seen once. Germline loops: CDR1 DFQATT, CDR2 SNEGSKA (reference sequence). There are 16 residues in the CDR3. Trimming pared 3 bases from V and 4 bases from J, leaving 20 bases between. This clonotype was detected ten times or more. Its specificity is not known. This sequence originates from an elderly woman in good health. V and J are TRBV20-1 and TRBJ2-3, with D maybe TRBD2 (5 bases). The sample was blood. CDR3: CSASGGSMGSADTQYF. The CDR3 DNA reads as TGCAGTGCTAGTGGCGGGTCCATGGGATCTGCAGATACGCAGTATTTT.